Sequencing of this T cell receptor beta chain was carried out in a study of cytomegalovirus exposure and HLA in healthy donors. Broader study findings: Cytomegalovirus association was assigned to approximately 160 TCR beta chains. A few CMV-associated chains were confirmed in vitro to be specific for CMV antigens. A subsequent analysis found that TCR clusters from the first cohort also tended to co-occur in the roughly 120 validation repertoires, with about 95% of cluster scores above 0.

Libraries were prepared by immunoSEQ multiplex PCR; TCRdb keeps only in-frame clonotypes and omits some of them. The data hold approximately 110,000 clones, with approximately 94% observed a single time. Germline V lookup: CDR1 SGHDT, CDR2 YYEEEE. This CDR3 region has 13 residues. V lost 0 bases, J lost 8 bases, and 8 bases lay in between. This clone was counted a single time. No antigen is known for it. V is TRBV5-6 and J is TRBJ1-4; no clear D gene. This clonotype originated in a woman between 18 and 29 years old in good health and CMV-seronegative. Sequencing was performed on PBMCs. This CDR3 is CASSLGLREKLFF. CDR3 nucleotides: TGTGCCAGCAGCTTGGGATTGCGAGAAAAACTGTTTTTT. The full variable domain, in which reference TRBV5-6 and TRBJ1-4 provide the parts outside the CDR3, is DAGVTQSPTHLIKTRGQQVTLRCSPKSGHDTVSWYQQALGQGPQFIFQYYEEEERQRGNFPDRFSGHQFPNYSSELNVNALLLGDSALYLCASSLGLREKLFFGSGTQLSVL.